A single sample gave rise to the 26 T cell receptor beta chains below, sequenced in a study of OX40 agonist ivuxolimab in advanced cancers. Some clones are missing from TCRdb's copy, which holds only in-frame ones; the method was immunoSEQ multiplex PCR. The sample holds tens of thousands of clones; around nine tenths are singletons and the top ten take about 0.32%. Material: CD4+ or CD8+ T cells sorted from blood, obtained in a trial of the OX40 agonist ivuxolimab. These receptors all come from an adult with an advanced solid tumor such as melanoma, head and neck, liver or kidney cancer.

As regards this clone: The junction does not match germline at one end; this may be a read error. The chain carries TRBV2 and TRBJ1-3; D gene uncertain. Per the germline V gene, CDR1 is SNHLY and CDR2 is FYNNEI. CDR3 size: 15 residues. The CDR3 bases are TGTGCCAGCAATGAAGGTAGCTTCTCTGGAAACACCATATATTTT. It encodes CASNEGSFSGNTIYF. Together with reference TRBV2 and TRBJ1-3, the CDR3 gives the full variable domain: EPEVTQTPSHQVTQMGQEVILRCVPISNHLYFYWYRQILGQKVEFLVSFYNNEISEKSEIFDDQFSVERPDGSNFTLKIRSTKLEDSAMYFCASNEGSFSGNTIYFGEGSWLTVV.

The gene calls are TRBV10-3 and TRBJ2-7; TRBD1 matches at 7 bases. Germline values: CDR1 ENHRY, CDR2 SYGVKD. After removal of 6 bases from V and 2 bases from J, the junction contained 7 bases not matched to a gene. CDR3 length equals 14 residues. The CDR3 DNA follows: TGTGCCATCAGCCCCGGGACAGCCACCTACGAGCAGTACTTC. Translating it yields CAISPGTATYEQYF.

V and J are TRBV21-1 and TRBJ2-7; the D segment call TRBD2 is taken from the table without a DNA check. TRBV21-1 is a known pseudogene. The CDR3 is 17 residues long. In DNA, the CDR3 is TGTGCCAGCAGCAAAACGGCCGCGGAGGGTACTACCTACGAGCAGTACTTC. Protein product: CASSKTAAEGTTYEQYF.

The CDR3 coding sequence is TGTGCCAGCAGCTTAGCGGCTAGCGGGGGCCATGAGCAGTTCTTC. The encoded protein is CASSLAASGGHEQFF. This rearrangement joins TRBV7-9 to TRBJ2-1, with 10 bases that match TRBD2. This CDR3 is 15 amino acids long. CDR1 and CDR2 from the germline V gene are SEHNR and FQNEAQ (reference sequence). V lost 0 bases, J lost 8 bases, and 4 bases stayed unmatched.

This chain uses TRBV20-1 with TRBJ2-2, with TRBD1 matching 7 bases. With V trimmed by 7 bases and J by 7 bases, 3 bases remained unmatched. This CDR3 is 11 amino acids long. Germline CDR1 DFQATT, CDR2 SNEGSKA (reference sequence). The CDR3 region is CSVRQGGELFF. In DNA form, the CDR3 reads TGCAGTGTTCGACAGGGCGGGGAGCTGTTTTTT.

The gene calls are TRBV9 and TRBJ2-3; 9 nucleotides agree with TRBD1. The CDR3 is made up of 14 amino acids. The germline CDR1 and CDR2 sequences are SGDLS and YYNGEE. V dropped 4 bases and J dropped 6; count of bases not matched to a gene: 6. The CDR3 bases are TGTGCCAGCAGCACGGACAGGGGTGGGGATACGCAGTATTTT. This gives the protein CASSTDRGGDTQYF.

The chain joins TRBV14 to TRBJ2-1; D is ambiguous. The CDR3 spans 14 residues. Germline-derived CDR1 and CDR2 are SGHDN and FVKESK. The V gene lost 1 base and the J gene lost 7 bases, with 11 bases spanning the gap. The CDR3 here is CASSQGYSRNEQFF. In DNA form, the CDR3 reads TGTGCCAGCAGCCAAGGCTATTCCCGTAATGAGCAGTTCTTC.

The gene calls are TRBV28 and TRBJ1-1, with D possibly being TRBD1 (6 bases). Germline lookup yields CDR1 MDHEN and CDR2 SYDVKM. Trimming took off 8 bases at V and 8 bases at J, with 21 bases between the two ends. The CDR3 runs to 14 residues. The CDR3 sequence: CASHPNGGASEAFF. DNA of the CDR3: TGTGCCAGCCACCCGAACGGGGGGGCATCGGAAGCTTTCTTT. Combining the CDR3 with reference TRBV28 and TRBJ1-1 gives the whole variable domain DVKVTQSSRYLVKRTGEKVFLECVQDMDHENMFWYRQDPGLGLRLIYFSYDVKMKEKGDIPEGYSVSREKKERFSLILESASTNQTSMYLCASHPNGGASEAFFGQGTRLTVV.

This chain uses TRBV19 with TRBJ1-3; unclear D gene. This CDR3 has 15 amino acids. Germline V gene sequence: CDR1 LNHDA, CDR2 SQIVND (reference sequence). The V end was cut by 9 bases, the J end by 0 bases, with 15 bases between. CDR3 region: CASRNTAISGNTIYF. In DNA form, the CDR3 reads TGTGCCAGCCGCAATACAGCTATCTCTGGAAACACCATATATTTT.

This rearrangement joins TRBV7-9 to TRBJ2-6, with no clear D. The V gene's germline CDR1 is SEHNR and CDR2 FQNEAQ (reference sequence). The CDR3 sequence is 14 residues long. V shed 1 base and J shed 0 bases, with 1 base lying between them. In DNA, the CDR3 is TGTGCCAGCAGCTTAGGCTCTGGGGCCAACGTCCTGACTTTC. Translated: CASSLGSGANVLTF.

The genes are TRBV4-1 and TRBJ1-3; D gene uncertain. The CDR3 is 15 amino acids. Germline assignment: CDR1 MGHRA and CDR2 YSYEKL. With 0 bases removed from V and 10 bases from J, the gap between germline ends came to 16 bases. The DNA for the CDR3 is TGCGCCAGCAGCCAAGATTCTACAGATGGGCGGACCATATATTTT. Translation: CASSQDSTDGRTIYF.

This clone showed up just once. CDR3 sequence reads: CASNSDRNTEAFF. The DNA for the CDR3 is TGTGCCAGCAATTCCGACAGGAACACTGAAGCTTTCTTT. The chain combines TRBV6-5 with TRBJ1-1; D is perhaps TRBD1 (5 bases). The CDR3 is 13 amino acids. Trimming pared 7 bases from V and 1 base from J, leaving 10 bases between. Per the germline V gene, CDR1 is MNHEY and CDR2 is SVGAGI.

The gene calls are TRBV5-4 and TRBJ2-1, with TRBD2 identical over 8 bases. The CDR3 extends over 16 amino acids. The germline V gene has CDR1 SGHNT and CDR2 YYREEE (reference sequence). The J segment lost 3 bases and the V segment lost 1 base, leaving 6 bases of the junction unmatched. CDR3 bases: TGTGCCAGCAGCTTGTTGTGGCTAGCGGGCTACAATGAGCAGTTCTTC. Translating it yields CASSLLWLAGYNEQFF.

The V call is TRBV5-1, the J call TRBJ2-4; tentatively, D is TRBD1 or TRBD2 (5 bases each). Germline CDR1 and CDR2: SGHRS and YFSETQ. V shed 1 base and J shed 7 bases, with 15 bases lying between them. This CDR3 region has 15 residues. The CDR3 loop is CASSLSPQRGNIQYF. The CDR3 DNA sequence: TGCGCCAGCAGCTTGTCGCCCCAGAGGGGTAACATTCAGTACTTC. Full variable domain (rest looked up from reference TRBV5-1 and TRBJ2-4): KAGVTQTPRYLIKTRGQQVTLSCSPISGHRSVSWYQQTPGQGLQFLFEYFSETQRNKGNFPGRFSGRQFSNSRSEMNVSTLELGDSALYLCASSLSPQRGNIQYFGAGTRLSVL.

The V gene is TRBV15, the J gene TRBJ2-1, with D unresolved. Trimming took off 0 bases at V and 7 bases at J, with 13 bases between the two ends. Per germline, CDR1 LNHNV and CDR2 YYDKDF (reference sequence). CDR3 size: 15 residues. CDR3 region: CATSRDRTSENEQFF. CDR3 bases: TGTGCCACCAGCAGAGATCGGACCTCGGAAAATGAGCAGTTCTTC.

This sequence joins TRBV7-2 and TRBJ2-1; possible D gene TRBD2, 5 bases. The germline V and J ends were trimmed by 1 base and 14 bases, with 15 bases remaining between them. The CDR3 length is 13 residues. Germline V lookup: CDR1 SGHTA, CDR2 FQGNSA. As DNA, the CDR3 is TGTGCCAGCAGCTTAGTACGAGGCAAGGAGGAGTTCTTC. Its protein is CASSLVRGKEEFF.

This chain connects TRBV4-3 to TRBJ1-2; D gene uncertain. The CDR3 runs 16 residues. Germline CDR1 and CDR2: LGHNA and YSLEER. The germline V and J ends were trimmed by 4 bases and 4 bases, with 19 bases remaining between them. DNA of the CDR3: TGCGCCAGCAGCCGAACGAAAACCGCAACGACCTATGGCTACACCTTC. This gives the protein CASSRTKTATTYGYTF.

CDR3 coding DNA: TGTGCCAGCAGCTTGGGGGGACACGTCAAAAACATTCAGTACTTC. It is translated as CASSLGGHVKNIQYF. J is TRBJ2-4 and V is TRBV5-8, with a weak D call TRBD1 (6 bases). Germline CDR1 is SGHTS and CDR2 is YDEGEE. V was clipped by 0 bases and J by 3 bases, with 10 bases between them. This CDR3 contains 15 residues.

This clone was counted a few times. The V and J genes are TRBV7-9 and TRBJ1-2; no firm D call. V was pared by 3 bases and J by 7 bases, with 12 bases between. The germline CDR1 and CDR2 sequences are SEHNR and FQNEAQ (reference sequence). The CDR3 is made up of 13 amino acids. CDR3: CASSLAGESGYTF. As DNA, the CDR3 is TGTGCCAGCAGCTTGGCGGGCGAGAGTGGCTACACCTTC.

CDR3 in DNA: TGTGCCAGCAGCACCCAGCCCGGCAATGAGCAGTTCTTC. Protein sequence: CASSTQPGNEQFF. J is TRBJ2-1 and V is TRBV7-3; D is unresolved. CDR1 is SGHTA and CDR2 is FQGTGA in the germline V gene. The CDR3 extends over 13 amino acids. The V end was cut by 5 bases, the J end by 6 bases, with 11 bases between.

The chain recombines TRBV9 with TRBJ2-7, with D perhaps matching TRBD1 (6 bases). CDR3 length: 15 residues. The germline CDR1 and CDR2 sequences are SGDLS and YYNGEE. V lost 0 bases and J lost 0, with 10 bases in between. The CDR3: CASSVAQGRSYEQYF. CDR3 bases: TGTGCCAGCAGCGTAGCGCAGGGGCGCTCCTACGAGCAGTACTTC.

The chain carries TRBV7-8 and TRBJ1-5, with no clear D. The CDR3 has 16 amino acids. Germline V CDR1 and CDR2: SGHVS, FQNEAQ. Trimming pared 6 bases from V and 0 bases from J, leaving 15 bases between. The CDR3 DNA reads TGTGCCAGCAGGAGCCTTGGTGGCAATAGCAATCAGCCCCAGCATTTT. Its translation: CASRSLGGNSNQPQHF.

The chain combines TRBV6-1 with TRBJ1-1; TRBD1 matches 7 bases. Losses at the gene ends were 7 bases for V and 5 bases for J; bases not matched to a gene: 13. The length of the CDR3 is 15 residues. Germline values: CDR1 MNHNS, CDR2 SASEGT. CDR3 in amino acids: CASTLGEGARTEAFF. CDR3 sequence (DNA): TGTGCCAGCACCCTGGGGGAGGGGGCGAGGACTGAAGCTTTCTTT.

The chain employs TRBV7-3 and TRBJ1-2; 7 bases line up with TRBD1. The CDR3 is 13 amino acids. Germline CDR1 is SGHTA and CDR2 is FQGTGA. After removal of 2 bases from V and 8 bases from J, the junction contained 5 bases not matched to a gene. The CDR3 DNA is TGTGCCAGCAGCTTATGGGAGGACAGGGGCTACACCTTC. Amino acids: CASSLWEDRGYTF.

The CDR3 nucleotides are TGTGCCATCAGTGATCTAAACGCAGGGGATGACACTGAAGCTTTCTTT. Amino acids: CAISDLNAGDDTEAFF. The rearrangement links TRBV10-3 to TRBJ1-1; weak D call: TRBD1 (6 bases). The germline gives CDR1 ENHRY, CDR2 SYGVKD. With 3 bases removed from V and 3 bases from J, the gap between germline ends came to 17 bases. This CDR3 region has 16 residues.

The rearrangement joins TRBV7-2 to TRBJ2-1; no clear D. V was cut by 1 base and J by 6 bases, with 10 bases left in between. Germline V lookup: CDR1 SGHTA, CDR2 FQGNSA. The CDR3 covers 14 residues. CDR3 bases: TGTGCCAGCAGCTTAGAGAGACTCCGCAATGAGCAGTTCTTC. Translated, it gives CASSLERLRNEQFF.